These 31 T cell receptor beta chains share one sample of origin, sequenced in a study of T cell clonality in common variable immunodeficiency. The table came from immunoSEQ multiplex PCR; TCRdb's copy has only in-frame clones and leaves some out. Observed in the sample are over 50,000 clones, none of them singletons. Sequenced: peripheral blood mononuclear cells. These receptors were collected from a person aged 18 to 75 in good health.

Of note for this clone: The read falls 3 residues short of the CDR3 end, and the missing part is taken from the germline J gene. This chain connects TRBV25-1 to TRBJ1-4; weak D call: TRBD1 (5 bases). V gave up 3 bases and J gave up 8 bases, with 16 bases separating them. CDR1 and CDR2 from the germline V gene are MGHDK and SYGVNS. The CDR3 is 15 amino acids. CDR3 sequence reads: CASSDPSTGGEKLFF. Partial CDR3 DNA: TGTGCCAGCAGTGACCCCTCCACGGGGGGGGAAAAA.

This clone has just a few counts. Coverage ceases 3 residues before the CDR3 finishes, and the germline J gene fills in the end. The V call is TRBV2, the J call TRBJ1-2; 7 bases match TRBD1. This CDR3 has 15 residues. Germline loops: CDR1 SNHLY, CDR2 FYNNEI. The CDR3 spells CASSEMKGGLRGYTF. CDR3 DNA (partial): TGTGCCAGCAGTGAAATGAAAGGGGGCCTTCGGGGC.

A note on this clone: The read ends 3 residues early relative to the CDR3; the germline J gene fills the gap. The chain uses TRBV7-2 and TRBJ1-2; D not certain. This CDR3 is 13 amino acids long. Germline V gene sequence: CDR1 SGHTA, CDR2 FQGNSA. The DNA read from the CDR3 is TGTGCCAGCAGCGAAACTAGCGGGAGAGAC. Its translation: CASSETSGRD. The CDR3 reads in full as CASSETSGRDYTF.

This clone was observed a few times. Read coverage stops 3 residues before the CDR3 terminus; the germline J gene supplies the remainder. The chain recombines TRBV19 with TRBJ2-6; D not certain. Between the trimmed V and J ends, which lost 9 bases and 3 bases, there was a span of 12 bases. Germline V gene sequence: CDR1 LNHDA, CDR2 SQIVND (reference sequence). CDR3 length: 14 amino acids. The CDR3: CARIPGFGANVLTF. Incomplete CDR3 DNA: TGTGCCAGGATTCCAGGCTTTGGGGCCAACGTC. The full variable domain, in which reference TRBV19 and TRBJ2-6 provide the parts outside the CDR3, is DGGITQSPKYLFRKEGQNVTLSCEQNLNHDAMYWYRQDPGQGLRLIYYSQIVNDFQKGDIAEGYSVSREKKESFPLTVTSAQKNPTAFYLCARIPGFGANVLTFGAGSRLTVL.

This clone was recorded many times. The read comes to an end 3 residues before the CDR3 does, leaving the germline J gene to fill in the end. The V and J genes are TRBV18 and TRBJ2-2; 12 bases match TRBD2. This CDR3 spans 19 amino acids. Unmatched junction bases numbered 11, after V lost 1 base and J lost 5 bases. The V gene's germline CDR1 is KGHSH and CDR2 LQKENI. The covered CDR3 bases are TGTGCCAGCTCACCACTGTCCTATCGGACTAGCGGGATTACCGGGGAG. Translated, it gives CASSPLSYRTSGITGE. The entire CDR3 protein is CASSPLSYRTSGITGELFF.

This clone was recorded at least ten times. Coverage ceases 3 residues before the CDR3 finishes, and the germline J gene fills in the end. This specimen includes other DNA sequences encoding the same CDR3. V usage is TRBV5-6 and J usage is TRBJ2-7; TRBD1 aligns across 7 bases. Germline V gene lookup returns CDR1 SGHDT and CDR2 YYEEEE. V lost 4 bases, J lost 6 bases, and 13 bases stayed unmatched. CDR3 length equals 15 residues. CDR3 sequence: CASSDRTKGAVEQYF. CDR3 DNA (partial): TGTGCCAGCAGCGACCGGACGAAGGGGGCGGTCGAG. The whole variable domain, filled in from reference TRBV5-6 and TRBJ2-7, reads DAGVTQSPTHLIKTRGQQVTLRCSPKSGHDTVSWYQQALGQGPQFIFQYYEEEERQRGNFPDRFSGHQFPNYSSELNVNALLLGDSALYLCASSDRTKGAVEQYFGPGTRLTVT.

This clone came up many times. The read gets to within 3 residues of the CDR3 end, and the germline J gene fills in the rest. This chain joins TRBV13 and TRBJ2-5, with TRBD2 matching 13 bases. This CDR3 spans 17 amino acids. J was trimmed by 2 bases and V by 4 bases; bases with no gene match: 7. The germline V gene encodes CDR1 PRHDT and CDR2 FYEKMQ (reference sequence). The CDR3 sequence: CASSSSTSGRIQETQYF. CDR3 DNA (partial): TGTGCCAGCAGCTCATCGACTAGCGGGAGGATACAAGAGACC. The variable domain in full, completed from reference TRBV13 and TRBJ2-5, reads AAGVIQSPRHLIKEKRETATLKCYPIPRHDTVYWYQQGPGQDPQFLISFYEKMQSDKGSIPDRFSAQQFSDYHSELNMSSLELGDSALYFCASSSSTSGRIQETQYFGPGTRLLVL.

This clone was observed many times. The read halts 3 residues ahead of the CDR3 end, with the missing end drawn from the germline J gene. The chain has TRBV6-2 or TRBV6-3 and TRBJ2-2, with 7 bases matching TRBD2. The CDR3 is made up of 15 amino acids. After removal of 6 bases from V and 4 bases from J, the junction contained 8 bases not matched to a gene. Germline CDR1 reads MNHEY; CDR2 reads SVGEGT. CDR3 DNA, as far as it was read: TGTGCCAGCAGCCGATTACTAGCGCCCACCGGGGAG. Translated: CASSRLLAPTGE. The full CDR3 is CASSRLLAPTGELFF.

This clone was recorded many times. From the germline J gene comes the end of the CDR3, since the read stops 3 residues before it. The V gene is TRBV7-3, the J gene TRBJ2-5, with 10 bases aligning to TRBD2. The junction had 4 bases not matched to a gene; V was cut back by 6 bases and J by 0 bases. Germline CDR1 is SGHTA and CDR2 is FQGTGA. The CDR3 consists of 15 residues. Incomplete CDR3 DNA: TGTGCCAGCAGTCGGACTAGCGGATACCAAGAGACC. Translating it yields CASSRTSGYQET. The entire CDR3 protein reads CASSRTSGYQETQYF.

The sample holds many counts of this clone. The read comes to an end 3 residues before the CDR3 does, leaving the germline J gene to fill in the end. The V call is TRBV28, the J call TRBJ2-2; 8 bases map to TRBD1. There are 15 residues in the CDR3. V lost 3 bases and J lost 3; bases outside the gene matches: 3. CDR1 MDHEN and CDR2 SYDVKM come from the germline V gene. Partial CDR3 DNA: TGTGCCAGCAGTTTGGGGACAGGCTACACCGGGGAG. This gives the protein CASSLGTGYTGE. The entire CDR3 reads CASSLGTGYTGELFF.

This clone has ten or more counts. The CDR3 extends 3 residues past the end of the read, so its final part is completed from the germline J gene. V and J are TRBV6-2 or TRBV6-3 and TRBJ2-3; D may be TRBD1 (6 bases). The CDR3 runs 16 residues. Trimming took 5 bases from V and 5 from J, leaving 20 bases between them. The germline V gene has CDR1 MNHEY and CDR2 SVGEGT. This CDR3 is CASSLTFGGYEDTQYF. The sequenced CDR3 bases are TGTGCCAGCAGTCTTACGTTTGGGGGCTATGAAGATACG.

This clone was seen repeatedly, ten times or more. Germline and junction disagree at one end, which may indicate a read error. The CDR3 end is not reached by the read, which stops 3 residues before it; the germline J gene fills it in. The V call is TRBV4-2, the J call TRBJ2-1; D remains ambiguous. CDR3 length: 14 amino acids. The germline CDR1 and CDR2 sequences are LGHNA and YNFKEQ. CDR3 in amino acids: CASSQDNSNNEQFF. The CDR3 DNA, read in part, is TGCGCCAGCAGCCAAGATAACAGCAACAATGAG.

This clone has at least ten counts. The read is 3 residues too short to cover the CDR3 end, so that end is filled in from the germline J gene. V usage is TRBV10-3 and J usage is TRBJ2-1, with a possible D match to TRBD1 (6 bases). The CDR3 runs to 16 residues. Trimming took off 4 bases at V and 0 bases at J, with 13 bases between the two ends. CDR1 and CDR2 (germline): ENHRY, SYGVKD. The CDR3 region is CAISGRQANSYNEQFF. The part of the CDR3 DNA that was read is TGTGCCATCAGTGGACGACAGGCGAACTCCTACAATGAG.

This clone was counted only a few times. The read ends 3 residues shy of where the CDR3 ends; the end is completed using the germline J gene. The rearrangement joins TRBV19 to TRBJ1-2; D uncertain. Looked up from germline, CDR1 is LNHDA and CDR2 is SQIVND (reference sequence). The CDR3 sequence is 15 residues long. The CDR3 bases that were read are TGTGCCAGTAGTATAGATCTCGGCAGCTACTACGAC. This gives the protein CASSIDLGSYYD. The whole CDR3 sequence reads CASSIDLGSYYDYTF.

This clone was observed many times. The read halts 3 residues ahead of the CDR3 end, with the missing end drawn from the germline J gene. The chain uses TRBV7-9 and TRBJ2-7, with 13 positions matching TRBD2. This CDR3 spans 15 amino acids. Germline lookup yields CDR1 SEHNR and CDR2 FQNEAQ (reference sequence). The ends lost 5 bases at V and 4 bases at J; junction bases unmatched: 5. CDR3 DNA (partial): TGTGCCAGCAGCCCCTGGACTAGCGGGAGTTACGAG. Protein product: CASSPWTSGSYE. The whole CDR3 sequence reads CASSPWTSGSYEQYF.

This clone was recorded many times. The read ends 3 residues before the CDR3 terminus; that terminus is restored from the germline J gene. This chain uses TRBV18 with TRBJ2-1; TRBD1 agrees at 7 bases. With 2 bases clipped from V and 7 bases from J, the junction kept 5 bases outside the gene matches. Germline V gives CDR1 KGHSH, CDR2 LQKENI. This CDR3 region has 14 residues. CDR3 residues: CASSPLTGWNEQFF. CDR3 bases read: TGTGCCAGCTCACCATTGACAGGGTGGAATGAG.

This clone was found many times. From the germline J gene comes the end of the CDR3, since the read stops 3 residues before it. The rearrangement uses TRBV30 and TRBJ2-7; TRBD1 is a possible D gene (5 bases). The CDR3 contains 15 residues. Per the germline V gene, CDR1 is GTSNPN and CDR2 is SVGIG (reference sequence). The ends were cut back, 0 bases at V and 4 bases at J, with 16 bases in the middle. The CDR3 here is CAWSVWGRVVYEQYF. The CDR3 DNA, read in part, is TGTGCCTGGAGTGTATGGGGCAGGGTTGTTTACGAG.

This clone was detected many times. The CDR3 extends 3 residues past the end of the read, so its final part is completed from the germline J gene. J is TRBJ1-2 and V is TRBV30; unclear D gene. The germline V gene encodes CDR1 GTSNPN and CDR2 SVGIG (reference sequence). The V and J ends lost 8 bases and 5 bases respectively, with 15 bases between them. The CDR3 covers 12 residues. CDR3 in amino acids: CAGSRTFYGYTF. CDR3 DNA, as far as it was read: TGTGCCGGCAGTCGGACTTTTTATGGC.

This clone was detected ten times or more. The CDR3 goes on 3 residues after the read ends, and that part is filled in from the germline J gene. The gene calls are TRBV20-1 and TRBJ1-2; D is ambiguous. Per germline, CDR1 DFQATT and CDR2 SNEGSKA (reference sequence). This CDR3 is built from 11 residues. The CDR3 loop is CSISENYGYTF. The CDR3 bases that were read are TGCAGCATTTCAGAGAACTATGGC.

This clone came up many times. The read comes to an end 3 residues before the CDR3 does, leaving the germline J gene to fill in the end. The chain is built from TRBV5-5 and TRBJ2-5, with 8 nucleotides matching TRBD1. The V and J ends lost 2 bases and 1 base, in that order; junction bases with no gene match: 4. CDR3 length: 15 amino acids. From germline, CDR1 is SGHKS and CDR2 YYEKEE (reference sequence). The CDR3 sequence: CASSLQDRAQETQYF. CDR3 DNA, as far as it was read: TGTGCCAGCAGCTTACAGGACAGGGCCCAAGAGACC.

The sample holds many counts of this clone. The missing CDR3 end, 3 residues past where the read stops, is filled in from the germline J gene. The chain couples TRBV5-1 to TRBJ2-5, with 12 bases identical to TRBD2. Germline lookup yields CDR1 SGHRS and CDR2 YFSETQ. The CDR3 length is 15 residues. J gave up 5 bases and V 5 bases, and 7 bases lay outside the gene matches. The sequenced CDR3 bases are TGCGCCAGCAGGCCGACTAGCGGGAGTCCGGAGACC. It specifies CASRPTSGSPET. The whole CDR3 protein is CASRPTSGSPETQYF.

This clone was detected only a few times. The DNA ends 3 residues before the CDR3 does, and the rest of the CDR3 is filled in from the germline J gene. The chain employs TRBV5-1 and TRBJ2-1; no clear D. CDR1 is SGHRS and CDR2 is YFSETQ in the germline V gene. The V end was cut by 7 bases, the J end by 7 bases, with 15 bases between. CDR3 length equals 13 residues. The CDR3 sequence is CASSGVYPNEQFF. The sequenced CDR3 bases are TGCGCCAGCTCAGGCGTTTATCCTAATGAG. The full variable domain, in which reference TRBV5-1 and TRBJ2-1 provide the parts outside the CDR3, is KAGVTQTPRYLIKTRGQQVTLSCSPISGHRSVSWYQQTPGQGLQFLFEYFSETQRNKGNFPGRFSGRQFSNSRSEMNVSTLELGDSALYLCASSGVYPNEQFFGPGTRLTVL.

This clone was seen only a few times. At one end, the junction sequence differs from germline, possibly due to a read error. The CDR3 end is not reached by the read, which stops 3 residues before it; the germline J gene fills it in. The J gene is TRBJ2-1, the V gene TRBV19, with TRBD2 matching over 9 bases. Germline values: CDR1 LNHDA, CDR2 SQIVND (reference sequence). The CDR3 loop spans 16 amino acids. CDR3 residues: CARGGVAGDSHNEQFF. The covered CDR3 bases are TGTGCCAGGGGGGGGGTAGCGGGAGACTCCCACAATGAG.

This clone was observed at least ten times. The CDR3 end lies 3 residues beyond the end of the read and is filled in from the germline J gene. V gene TRBV20-1 combines with J gene TRBJ2-1, with 7 bases aligning to TRBD2. There are 15 residues in the CDR3. J gave up 4 bases and V 6 bases, and 12 bases lay outside the gene matches. Looked up from germline, CDR1 is DFQATT and CDR2 is SNEGSKA (reference sequence). CDR3 in amino acids: CSALPGTTSYNEQFF. The CDR3 bases that were read are TGCAGTGCCCTCCCCGGGACTACGTCTTACAATGAG.

This clone appeared a few times. The missing CDR3 end, 3 residues past where the read stops, is filled in from the germline J gene. This chain uses TRBV7-2 with TRBJ2-4; a possible D gene is TRBD1 (5 bases). The CDR3 has 14 residues. Germline CDR1 is SGHTA and CDR2 is FQGNSA. The CDR3 reads CASSPGPANYGQYF. The CDR3 DNA, read in part, is TGTGCCAGCAGCCCAGGGCCGGCTAACTATGGT.

This clone was counted many times. The missing CDR3 end, 3 residues past where the read stops, is filled in from the germline J gene. The genes are TRBV20-1 and TRBJ2-5, with 7 nucleotides matching TRBD1. The V gene's germline CDR1 is DFQATT and CDR2 SNEGSKA (reference sequence). V lost 0 bases, J lost 2 bases, and 6 bases stayed unmatched. The CDR3 contains 15 residues. The part of the CDR3 DNA that was read is TGCAGTGCTAGAGATGGGACAGTTCCTCAAGAGACC. Its protein is CSARDGTVPQET. The whole CDR3 sequence reads CSARDGTVPQETQYF.

This clone was counted ten times or more. The sequence runs out 3 residues before the end of the CDR3; the remainder is reconstructed from the germline J gene. The J gene is TRBJ2-4, the V gene TRBV2; unclear D gene. Looked up from germline, CDR1 is SNHLY and CDR2 is FYNNEI. The CDR3 contains 15 residues. Trimming shortened V by 3 bases and J by 0 bases, and 9 bases separated the two germline ends. CDR3: CASSDQSVAKNIQYF. Partial CDR3 DNA: TGTGCCAGCAGTGATCAGTCAGTAGCCAAAAACATT.

The table lists this clone with many counts. The DNA ends 3 residues before the CDR3 does, and the rest of the CDR3 is filled in from the germline J gene. The chain links TRBV5-1 to TRBJ2-7; the match to TRBD2 covers 7 bases. The CDR3 totals 16 residues. Germline V lookup: CDR1 SGHRS, CDR2 YFSETQ. Trimming cost V 1 base and J 0 bases; bases outside gene matches: 7. The CDR3 loop reads CASSLRLSGPSYEQYF. CDR3 DNA, as far as it was read: TGCGCCAGCAGCTTGAGGCTTAGCGGGCCCTCCTACGAG.

This clone was seen many times. The read is 3 residues too short to cover the CDR3 end, so that end is filled in from the germline J gene. This sequence joins TRBV5-4 and TRBJ2-5; a possible D gene is TRBD2 (6 bases). CDR1 SGHNT and CDR2 YYREEE come from the germline V gene (reference sequence). The CDR3 runs 16 residues. Trimming removed 1 base from V and 2 bases from J, with 15 bases in between. CDR3 DNA, as far as it was read: TGTGCCAGCAGCTTGAAGGGACTGGGAACACAAGAGACC. Translating it yields CASSLKGLGTQET. The whole CDR3 region reads CASSLKGLGTQETQYF.

With respect to this clone: The read terminates 3 residues ahead of where the CDR3 ends, so the germline J gene completes it. The chain couples TRBV30 to TRBJ1-6; perhaps TRBD1 as D (5 bases). Between the trimmed V and J ends, which lost 5 bases and 6 bases, there was a span of 11 bases. Germline CDR1 GTSNPN, CDR2 SVGIG (reference sequence). The CDR3 runs 13 residues. The CDR3 DNA, read in part, is TGTGCCTGGTCCAGGGATGGTAATTCACCC. Protein product: CAWSRDGNSP. The entire CDR3 reads CAWSRDGNSPLHF. The variable domain in full, with the rest retrieved from reference TRBV30 and TRBJ1-6, is SQTIHQWPATLVQPVGSPLSLECTVEGTSNPNLYWYRQAAGRGLQLLFYSVGIGQISSEVPQNLSASRPQDRQFILSSKKLLLSDSGFYLCAWSRDGNSPLHFGNGTRLTVT.

This clone was seen many times. Read sequence stops 3 residues before the CDR3 end, and the germline J gene provides the missing end. The V gene is TRBV30, the J gene TRBJ1-6; D gene uncertain. V lost 0 bases and J 2 bases, leaving 8 bases between the germline ends. This CDR3 is 15 amino acids long. Germline V gene data show CDR1 as GTSNPN and CDR2 as SVGIG (reference sequence). The sequenced part of the CDR3 DNA is TGTGCCTGGAGTGTACGAAGGGCCTATAATTCACCC. Its translation is CAWSVRRAYNSP. The full CDR3 protein reads CAWSVRRAYNSPLHF.